This T cell receptor delta chain was captured in a study of gamma-delta chains in newborns, infants, children. Whole-study context: Polyclonal expansion of innate γδ T cells after birth follows microbial exposure.

TCRdb redid clone calling on the reads using CATT. The data show 15,000 or so delta-chain clones, with 7.3% seen just once and about 22% held by the top ten. Sequencing used blood. The source of this sequence is a child who was a newborn, infant or young child, either healthy, febrile or measles-vaccinated (not recorded which).

CDR3 DNA: TGTGCCTGTGACCCACTGGGACCTAGCTCCTGGGACACCCGACAGATGTTTTTC. Protein: CACDPLGPSSWDTRQMFF. The chain uses TRDV2 and TRDJ3, with D perhaps matching TRDD3 (6 bases). Germline V gene lookup returns CDR1 GEAIGNYY and CDR2 EKD. V was clipped by 3 bases and J by 0 bases, with 14 bases between them. This CDR3 comprises 18 residues.